This passage covers 17 T cell receptor beta chains from one sample sequenced in a study of shared clonotypes between healthy human individuals. TCRdb's table, derived via immunoSEQ multiplex PCR, lists solely in-frame clones and lacks some. The table records approximately 980,000 clones, more than 75% of them present only once. The sample was memory CD4+ T cells sorted from blood. Subset of the sample: CD45RA-negative fraction. Receptor source: a man aged 18 to 30 in good health.

This sequence joins TRBV4-1 and TRBJ1-6; D not certain. The CDR3 consists of 16 residues. With 0 bases removed from V and 4 bases from J, the gap between germline ends came to 10 bases. Germline V gene lookup returns CDR1 MGHRA and CDR2 YSYEKL. This CDR3 reads CASSQDRSEYNSPLHF. In DNA, the CDR3 is TGCGCCAGCAGCCAAGATCGGTCGGAGTATAATTCACCCCTCCACTTT.

The rearrangement uses TRBV5-1 and TRBJ2-5, with D maybe TRBD2 (5 bases). The CDR3 covers 17 residues. V was cut by 4 bases and J by 1 base, with 20 bases left in between. Germline V gene data show CDR1 as SGHRS and CDR2 as YFSETQ. CDR3: CASSPGSRVGVQETQYF. The CDR3 region has the DNA TGCGCCAGCAGCCCGGGGAGCAGAGTCGGGGTCCAAGAGACCCAGTACTTC.

The chain carries TRBV4-1 and TRBJ2-7, with 7 bases fitting TRBD1. The CDR3 is 15 residues long. V trimming: 4 bases; J trimming: 3 bases; junction bases outside the gene matches: 9. Germline CDR1 is MGHRA and CDR2 is YSYEKL. The CDR3 DNA reads as TGCGCCAGCAGCCCAAGACAGGGCTCGTACTACGAGCAGTACTTC. This gives the protein CASSPRQGSYYEQYF.

V usage is TRBV11-2 and J usage is TRBJ2-1; 10 bases fit TRBD2. The length of the CDR3 is 14 residues. The junction had 8 bases not matched to a gene; V was cut back by 7 bases and J by 8 bases. Germline CDR1 SGHAT, CDR2 FQNNGV. CDR3 in amino acids: CASNVLAGNDEQFF. The CDR3 coding sequence is TGTGCCAGCAACGTACTAGCGGGAAACGATGAGCAGTTCTTC. Variable domain in full (rest from reference TRBV11-2 and TRBJ2-1): EAGVAQSPRYKIIEKRQSVAFWCNPISGHATLYWYQQILGQGPKLLIQFQNNGVVDDSQLPKDRFSAERLKGVDSTLKIQPAKLEDSAVYLCASNVLAGNDEQFFGPGTRLTVL.

This clone appeared once. The chain joins TRBV9 to TRBJ1-4, with 7 bases identical to TRBD1. There are 16 residues in the CDR3. Germline V gives CDR1 SGDLS, CDR2 YYNGEE. V was pared by 4 bases and J by 2 bases, with 8 bases of the junction left unmatched. CDR3 sequence: CASSIRQGGTNEKLFF. For the CDR3, the DNA is TGTGCCAGCAGCATCCGACAGGGTGGCACTAATGAAAAACTGTTTTTT.

This sequence joins TRBV6-1 and TRBJ2-5, with no clear D. Germline V gene data show CDR1 as MNHNS and CDR2 as SASEGT. This CDR3 is 15 amino acids long. Trimming removed 7 bases from V and 2 bases from J, with 17 bases in between. CDR3 loop: CASKERRAPQETQYF. CDR3 bases: TGTGCCAGCAAAGAACGACGCGCGCCTCAAGAGACCCAGTACTTC.

The rearrangement uses TRBV27 and TRBJ2-1; D remains unclear. Germline V gene sequence: CDR1 MNHEY, CDR2 SMNVEV (reference sequence). V shed 2 bases and J shed 5 bases, with 10 bases lying between them. The CDR3 runs 14 residues. The CDR3 here is CASSLGSRNNEQFF. The CDR3 DNA follows: TGTGCCAGCAGTTTAGGTTCCCGTAACAATGAGCAGTTCTTC.

V gene TRBV10-3 combines with J gene TRBJ2-7, with TRBD1 as a possible D gene (5 bases). CDR3 size: 12 residues. Germline CDR1 and CDR2: ENHRY and SYGVKD. The germline V and J ends were trimmed by 4 bases and 6 bases, with 10 bases remaining between them. The CDR3 protein is CAISVPQGEQYF. For the CDR3, the DNA is TGTGCCATCAGTGTCCCCCAGGGCGAGCAGTACTTC.

The chain employs TRBV19 and TRBJ2-5; D might be TRBD2 (6 bases). V lost 10 bases, J lost 0 bases, and 15 bases lay in between. Germline CDR1 and CDR2: LNHDA and SQIVND (reference sequence). The CDR3 is made up of 14 amino acids. CDR3 coding DNA: TGTGCCACGGGGGACTCGGCGTACCAAGAGACCCAGTACTTC. Protein: CATGDSAYQETQYF.

This clone has just one count. The CDR3 DNA reads TGTGCCTGGAGTGTTTCCTTGGACAGGGGAAAGACTGAAGCTTTCTTT. It specifies CAWSVSLDRGKTEAFF. V usage is TRBV30 and J usage is TRBJ1-1; 9 nucleotides agree with TRBD1. J gave up 5 bases and V 0 bases, and 10 bases lay outside the gene matches. This CDR3 contains 16 residues. Germline V gives CDR1 GTSNPN, CDR2 SVGIG (reference sequence).

The chain joins TRBV7-8 to TRBJ1-2; D is ambiguous. V was clipped by 5 bases and J by 4 bases, with 11 bases between them. CDR1 is SGHVS and CDR2 is FQNEAQ in the germline V gene. The CDR3 extends over 13 amino acids. This CDR3 reads CASSPIGVYGYTF. CDR3 DNA: TGTGCCAGCAGCCCGATCGGGGTCTATGGCTACACCTTC.

J is TRBJ2-1 and V is TRBV5-1; the D is unclear. Germline CDR1 SGHRS, CDR2 YFSETQ. This CDR3 has 15 residues. Between the trimmed V and J ends, which lost 4 bases and 0 bases, there was a span of 11 bases. The CDR3 sequence is CASSDGGNSYNEQFF. CDR3 sequence (DNA): TGCGCCAGCAGCGACGGTGGGAACTCCTACAATGAGCAGTTCTTC.

This clone was detected only a few times. The chain recombines TRBV7-2 with TRBJ2-3; D call uncertain. The CDR3 covers 14 residues. Per germline, CDR1 SGHTA and CDR2 FQGNSA. Trimming took off 5 bases at V and 2 bases at J, with 11 bases between the two ends. The CDR3 is CASSRGGITDTQYF. The CDR3 nucleotides are TGTGCCAGCAGCCGTGGCGGTATCACAGATACGCAGTATTTT. The full variable domain, in which reference TRBV7-2 and TRBJ2-3 provide the parts outside the CDR3, is GAGVSQSPSNKVTEKGKDVELRCDPISGHTALYWYRQSLGQGLEFLIYFQGNSAPDKSGLPSDRFSAERTGGSVSTLTIQRTQQEDSAVYLCASSRGGITDTQYFGPGTRLTVL.

This chain links TRBV6-1 with TRBJ2-7; 9 nucleotides line up with TRBD1. V shed 9 bases and J 4 bases; nucleotides not matched to a gene: 7. Germline V gene sequence: CDR1 MNHNS, CDR2 SASEGT. This CDR3 contains 13 residues. The CDR3 loop reads CASTGTGLYEQYF. CDR3 coding DNA: TGTGCCAGTACCGGGACAGGGCTATACGAGCAGTACTTC.

There are a few counts of this clone. The chain has TRBV7-2 and TRBJ1-6; 7 bases fit TRBD1. V was pared by 5 bases and J by 7 bases, with 8 bases of the junction left unmatched. The CDR3 runs 15 residues. Germline lookup yields CDR1 SGHTA and CDR2 FQGNSA. This CDR3 reads CASSQGGPGNSPLHF. The CDR3 DNA is TGTGCCAGCAGCCAAGGGGGCCCAGGGAATTCACCCCTCCACTTT.

V gene TRBV6-1 combines with J gene TRBJ2-2; D is unresolved. The germline gives CDR1 MNHNS, CDR2 SASEGT. Trimming shortened V by 5 bases and J by 7 bases, and 8 bases separated the two germline ends. The CDR3 totals 12 residues. CDR3 nucleotide sequence: TGTGCCAGCAGTAAGAATTACGGGGAGCTGTTTTTT. Protein sequence: CASSKNYGELFF.

The chain has TRBV27 and TRBJ1-5; D is unclear. V shed 6 bases and J shed 8 bases, with 17 bases lying between them. CDR3 length equals 14 residues. CDR1 MNHEY and CDR2 SMNVEV come from the germline V gene (reference sequence). CDR3 amino acids: CASSPGPIQEPQHF. Here the CDR3 DNA reads TGTGCCAGCAGCCCCGGACCGATACAAGAGCCCCAGCATTTT.